The 18 T cell receptor beta chains in this list originate from one sample, sequenced in a study of blood T cell repertoires in COVID-19. Libraries were prepared by immunoSEQ multiplex PCR; TCRdb keeps only in-frame clonotypes and omits some of them. The repertoire holds around 310,000 clones, around 90% seen once, with approximately 0.98% in the top ten. Sequencing was done on a sample of peripheral blood. The receptor source for this set is a woman in her thirties or forties with COVID-19, enrolled during active disease.

V usage is TRBV7-9 and J usage is TRBJ2-7; D perhaps matches TRBD1 (6 bases). The CDR3 covers 15 residues. V lost 7 bases, J lost 3 bases, and 19 bases lay in between. Germline V gene sequence: CDR1 SEHNR, CDR2 FQNEAQ (reference sequence). The CDR3 reads CASTTADRRSYEQYF. CDR3 bases: TGTGCCAGCACCACCGCAGACAGGAGGAGCTACGAGCAGTACTTC.

The chain uses TRBV20-1 and TRBJ2-3, with 12 nucleotides matching TRBD2. This CDR3 comprises 17 residues. Germline values: CDR1 DFQATT, CDR2 SNEGSKA (reference sequence). After removal of 3 bases from V and 0 bases from J, the junction contained 7 bases not matched to a gene. The chain's CDR3 is CSASALAGGRSTDTQYF. Here the CDR3 DNA reads TGCAGTGCTAGTGCCCTAGCGGGGGGGCGTAGCACAGATACGCAGTATTTT.

The chain has TRBV19 and TRBJ2-1, with 12 bases that match TRBD2. V dropped 3 bases and J dropped 5; count of bases not matched to a gene: 8. The CDR3 loop spans 17 amino acids. CDR1 is LNHDA, CDR2 SQIVND, per germline (reference sequence). The CDR3 spells CASSILLAGGPNNEQFF. Here the CDR3 DNA reads TGTGCCAGTAGTATCCTTCTAGCGGGAGGGCCGAACAATGAGCAGTTCTTC.

This chain joins TRBV18 and TRBJ1-5; perhaps TRBD1 as D (5 bases). Trimming cost V 1 base and J 5 bases, with 12 bases left between them. The CDR3 length is 15 residues. Germline CDR1 and CDR2: KGHSH and LQKENI. The CDR3 region is CASSPLAGLDQPQHF. For the CDR3, the DNA is TGTGCCAGCTCACCACTAGCAGGGTTGGATCAGCCCCAGCATTTT.

The sample holds a few counts of this clone. J is TRBJ1-2 and V is TRBV7-2; 9 nucleotides match TRBD1. Losses at the gene ends were 0 bases for V and 7 bases for J; bases not matched to a gene: 9. Germline lookup yields CDR1 SGHTA and CDR2 FQGNSA. The CDR3 is 16 amino acids. The CDR3 DNA sequence: TGTGCCAGCAGCTTAGCCCCCGGGACAGGGAGAGGTGGCTACACCTTC. Protein: CASSLAPGTGRGGYTF.

The rearrangement links TRBV7-3 to TRBJ2-2; the D is unclear. Germline V lookup: CDR1 SGHTA, CDR2 FQGTGA. Trimming removed 5 bases from V and 3 bases from J, with 16 bases in between. This CDR3 has 16 amino acids. CDR3 bases: TGTGCCAGCAGCCGTGTACGGTCATCGGACACCGGGGAGCTGTTTTTT. It yields the protein CASSRVRSSDTGELFF.

J is TRBJ2-1 and V is TRBV6-2 or TRBV6-3; 10 nucleotides line up with TRBD2. Trimming took 5 bases from V and 4 from J; bases not matched to a gene: 8. From germline, CDR1 is MNHEY and CDR2 SVGEGT. CDR3 length equals 16 residues. This CDR3 reads CASSLPTSGVYNEQFF. CDR3 sequence (DNA): TGTGCCAGCAGTCTCCCAACTAGCGGGGTTTACAATGAGCAGTTCTTC.

V usage is TRBV27 and J usage is TRBJ2-7; maybe TRBD2 (5 bases). V lost 3 bases to trimming and J lost 4 bases, with 13 bases between them. The germline V gene encodes CDR1 MNHEY and CDR2 SMNVEV (reference sequence). This CDR3 has 14 residues. CDR3 coding DNA: TGTGCCAGCAGTTTGGCGGGCCTGAGGTACGAGCAGTACTTC. Protein product: CASSLAGLRYEQYF.

The V call is TRBV4-1, the J call TRBJ1-6; the match to TRBD1 covers 7 bases. The CDR3 spans 16 residues. CDR1 is MGHRA, CDR2 YSYEKL, per germline. The trim removed 1 base at V and 5 bases at J, leaving 5 bases unmatched. The CDR3 DNA reads as TGCGCCAGCAGCCAAGTCGGGACAGCCAATAATTCACCCCTCCACTTT. Translating it yields CASSQVGTANNSPLHF.

CDR3 residues: CASSRSSVGGETQYF. In nucleotides, the CDR3 is TGTGCCAGCAGCCGATCTTCTGTGGGAGGAGAGACCCAGTACTTC. The gene calls are TRBV11-3 and TRBJ2-5; tentative D call: TRBD2 (6 bases). Trimming removed 5 bases from V and 4 bases from J, with 17 bases in between. Germline V gene data show CDR1 as SGHNT and CDR2 as YENEEA. The CDR3 has 15 residues.

CDR3 sequence: CASSHPVGGNYGYTF. The CDR3 region has the DNA TGTGCCAGCAGCCACCCGGTAGGCGGGAACTATGGCTACACCTTC. The V gene is TRBV4-2, the J gene TRBJ1-2, with D unresolved. The CDR3 covers 15 residues. The germline V gene encodes CDR1 LGHNA and CDR2 YNFKEQ. V was cut by 3 bases and J by 2 bases, with 13 bases left in between.

The chain is built from TRBV30 and TRBJ2-6; possibly TRBD2 for D (5 bases). The CDR3 extends over 15 amino acids. Trimming shortened V by 0 bases and J by 2 bases, and 8 bases separated the two germline ends. The germline CDR1 and CDR2 sequences are GTSNPN and SVGIG (reference sequence). The chain's CDR3 is CAWSVRGAGANVLTF. The CDR3 DNA reads TGTGCCTGGAGTGTACGGGGAGCTGGGGCCAACGTCCTGACTTTC.

V gene TRBV28 combines with J gene TRBJ1-5; 11 nucleotides align to TRBD1. Unmatched junction bases numbered 5, after V lost 4 bases and J lost 6 bases. The germline V gene has CDR1 MDHEN and CDR2 SYDVKM. The CDR3 runs to 15 residues. The CDR3 protein is CASSSAGTGGQPQHF. The CDR3 nucleotides are TGTGCCAGCAGTTCTGCCGGGACAGGGGGTCAGCCCCAGCATTTT.

The chain has TRBV7-6 and TRBJ2-7; no reliable D call. Germline CDR1 SGHVS, CDR2 FNYEAQ. V was cut by 1 base and J by 6 bases, with 7 bases left in between. The CDR3 consists of 12 residues. CDR3 bases: TGTGCCAGCAGCTTAGGAGGATCCGAGCAGTACTTC. Amino acids: CASSLGGSEQYF.

This clone came up once. The chain links TRBV11-2 to TRBJ1-4, with D possibly TRBD1 on 5 matching bases. Germline values: CDR1 SGHAT, CDR2 FQNNGV. Trimming stripped 3 bases from V and 8 bases from J, with 16 bases between. The CDR3 is 15 amino acids. The CDR3 region is CASSFRDKGEEKLFF. DNA for the CDR3: TGTGCCAGCAGCTTCAGAGACAAAGGGGAAGAAAAACTGTTTTTT.

V usage is TRBV7-3 and J usage is TRBJ1-6; D gene unclear. Germline assignment: CDR1 SGHTA and CDR2 FQGTGA. V was shortened by 4 bases and J by 6 bases, with 7 bases between the two germline ends. The CDR3 length is 13 residues. CDR3 nucleotides: TGTGCCAGCAGCTCGACTTTTAATTCACCCCTCCACTTT. Translated, it gives CASSSTFNSPLHF.

This clone showed up just a few times. The V and J genes are TRBV11-2 and TRBJ1-5; D is perhaps TRBD1 (5 bases). The CDR3 spans 15 residues. Germline V gene lookup returns CDR1 SGHAT and CDR2 FQNNGV. Trimming took off 1 base at V and 4 bases at J, with 11 bases between the two ends. The DNA for the CDR3 is TGTGCCAGCAGCTTAGGGGGCCGAGATAATCAGCCCCAGCATTTT. Protein: CASSLGGRDNQPQHF.

This chain uses TRBV19 with TRBJ2-3; 8 nucleotides line up with TRBD1. The V segment lost 4 bases and the J segment 1 base; nucleotides outside the gene matches: 10. Germline loops: CDR1 LNHDA, CDR2 SQIVND (reference sequence). The CDR3 contains 17 residues. The CDR3 loop is CASSTPQGAYGTDTQYF. The CDR3 bases are TGTGCCAGTAGTACACCTCAGGGGGCATATGGCACAGATACGCAGTATTTT.